The clone carrying this TCR beta chain was found once. The antigen is undetermined. The data belong to a study of OX40 agonist ivuxolimab in advanced cancers. Whole-study context: The patients received ivuxolimab by intravenous route every 2 weeks at 0.01 to 10 mg/kg. Patients were about 83% male with ages about 23 to 79, mean about 54. In three patients, partial responses were observed, one with hepatocellular carcinoma and two with cutaneous melanoma. General study results and limits: With doses of 0.1 to 3.0 mg/kg, CD4+ and CD8+ blood T cells had undergone clonal expansion by week 6.

This CDR3 spans 14 amino acids. Germline assignment: CDR1 SGHTA and CDR2 FQGNSA. Between the trimmed V and J ends, which lost 1 base and 1 base, there was a span of 4 bases. The method was immunoSEQ multiplex PCR; TCRdb's version includes in-frame clones alone and lacks a portion of them. The table shows nearly 80,000 clones, with around 94% occurring only once. Sequencing used CD4+ or CD8+ T cells sorted from blood, obtained in a trial of the OX40 agonist ivuxolimab. The TCR originated in an adult with an advanced solid tumor such as melanoma, head and neck, liver or kidney cancer. This chain links TRBV7-2 with TRBJ2-2; D ambiguous. CDR3: CASSLGGNTGELFF. In nucleotides, the CDR3 is TGTGCCAGCAGCTTAGGGGGGAACACCGGGGAGCTGTTTTTT.